A single TCR beta chain is shown here with its context. The antigen remains unidentified. There was relapse after autologous stem cell transplantation in every patient, and there was variation in brentuximab vedotin exposure. TCRdb's copy holds only in-frame clones and misses some; the assay was immunoSEQ multiplex PCR. Altogether under 70,000 clones are present, 71% being singletons, with the ten largest covering about 9.1%. This sample stems from a study of PD-1 blockade in classical Hodgkin lymphoma. General study results and limits: Causes of the repertoire differences remain undefined, possibly disease activity or prior therapy. The authors excluded patients who started nivolumab under 1 year after ASCT. Similar baseline diversity was found in complete responders and newly diagnosed patients.

CDR1 is SGDLS and CDR2 is YYNGEE in the germline V gene. The CDR3 loop spans 16 amino acids. V lost 0 bases and J lost 3; bases outside the gene matches: 9. The TCR was taken from a human donor with classical Hodgkin lymphoma. The chain carries TRBV9 and TRBJ2-7; 7 positions agree with TRBD2. Material: peripheral blood mononuclear cells (PBMCs), obtained before the second cycle of nivolumab. Here the CDR3 DNA reads TGTGCCAGCAGCGTAGGGCCAGCGGGAAGTTACTACGAGCAGTACTTC. Translation: CASSVGPAGSYYEQYF. The full variable domain, completed using reference TRBV9 and TRBJ2-7, is DSGVTQTPKHLITATGQRVTLRCSPRSGDLSVYWYQQSLDQGLQFLIQYYNGEERAKGNILERFSAQQFPDLHSELNLSSLELGDSALYFCASSVGPAGSYYEQYFGPGTRLTVT.